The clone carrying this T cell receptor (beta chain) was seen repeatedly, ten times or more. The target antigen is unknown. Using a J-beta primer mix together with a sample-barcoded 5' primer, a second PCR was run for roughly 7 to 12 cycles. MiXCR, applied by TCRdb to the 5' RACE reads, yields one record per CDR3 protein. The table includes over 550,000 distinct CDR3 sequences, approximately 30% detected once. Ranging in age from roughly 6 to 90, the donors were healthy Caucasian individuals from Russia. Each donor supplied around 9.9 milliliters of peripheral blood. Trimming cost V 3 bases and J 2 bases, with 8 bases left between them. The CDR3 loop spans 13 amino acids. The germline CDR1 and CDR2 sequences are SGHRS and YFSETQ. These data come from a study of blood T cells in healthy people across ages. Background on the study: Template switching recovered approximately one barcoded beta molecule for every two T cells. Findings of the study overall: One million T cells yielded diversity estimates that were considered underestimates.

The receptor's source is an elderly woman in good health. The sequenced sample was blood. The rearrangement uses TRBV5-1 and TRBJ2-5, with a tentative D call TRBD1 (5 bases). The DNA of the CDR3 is TGCGCCAGCAGCTCCCGACAGCAAGAGACCCAGTACTTC. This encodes CASSSRQQETQYF.